Below are 29 T cell receptor beta chains sequenced from a single sample in a study of shared clonotypes between healthy human individuals. Data came from immunoSEQ multiplex PCR; TCRdb stores just in-frame clones and leaves some out. The sample comprises under 1,900,000 clones, approximately 98.5% of which are singletons, and under 0.45% rests with the top ten. Sequenced: naive CD4+ T cells sorted from blood. The subset denotes: CD45RA+ positively selected. The receptors shown here come from a man aged 25-45 years in good health.

The chain combines TRBV28 with TRBJ2-2; 7 positions match TRBD1. Germline V lookup: CDR1 MDHEN, CDR2 SYDVKM. There are 16 residues in the CDR3. J was trimmed by 6 bases and V by 4 bases; bases with no gene match: 11. The CDR3: CASSSWVGGLAGELFF. CDR3 DNA: TGTGCCAGCAGTTCTTGGGTAGGGGGCCTGGCCGGGGAGCTGTTTTTT.

The chain employs TRBV9 and TRBJ1-1; D is possibly TRBD1 (5 bases). Trimming stripped 0 bases from V and 5 bases from J, with 11 bases between. The CDR3 extends over 14 amino acids. The germline gives CDR1 SGDLS, CDR2 YYNGEE. The CDR3 bases are TGTGCCAGCAGCGTAGCCCCCGGGGGAACTGAAGCTTTCTTT. This sequence encodes CASSVAPGGTEAFF.

This clone was seen once. The V and J genes are TRBV7-3 and TRBJ2-3, with 8 nucleotides matching TRBD2. The CDR3 is made up of 16 amino acids. Germline V gene data show CDR1 as SGHTA and CDR2 as FQGTGA. J lost 3 bases, V lost 4 bases, and 9 bases had no gene match. Written as DNA, the CDR3 is TGTGCCAGCAGCTCCGGAGAGCGGGAGTGGACAGATACGCAGTATTTT. Translated, it gives CASSSGEREWTDTQYF.

This chain links TRBV7-9 with TRBJ2-7, with 10 bases aligning to TRBD1. Germline CDR1 SEHNR, CDR2 FQNEAQ (reference sequence). Trimming removed 1 base from V and 3 bases from J; junction bases left unmatched: 3. This CDR3 spans 15 amino acids. The CDR3 protein is CASSLVDRGLYEQYF. The CDR3 DNA reads TGTGCCAGCAGCTTAGTCGACAGGGGGCTCTACGAGCAGTACTTC.

The rearrangement links TRBV5-1 to TRBJ1-1, with D possibly being TRBD1 (5 bases). Trimming took off 2 bases at V and 1 base at J, with 9 bases between the two ends. This CDR3 has 14 residues. Germline CDR1 SGHRS, CDR2 YFSETQ. CDR3 sequence: CASSLGHTNTEAFF. In DNA form, the CDR3 reads TGCGCCAGCAGCTTAGGACACACGAACACTGAAGCTTTCTTT.

The gene calls are TRBV28 and TRBJ1-1; TRBD1 matches 11 bases. CDR3 length: 16 residues. The germline V gene has CDR1 MDHEN and CDR2 SYDVKM. The trim removed 5 bases at V and 2 bases at J, leaving 7 bases unmatched. The CDR3 nucleotides are TGTGCCAGCAGTCCAGGGACAGGGGGACTCAACACTGAAGCTTTCTTT. Protein sequence: CASSPGTGGLNTEAFF.

The V gene is TRBV29-1, the J gene TRBJ2-7, with D possibly being TRBD2 (5 bases). The CDR3 length is 15 residues. In germline, CDR1 is SQVTM, CDR2 ANQGSEA. V lost 0 bases, J lost 2 bases, and 14 bases lay in between. The CDR3 spells CSVEDRRRSTYEQYF. CDR3 coding DNA: TGCAGCGTTGAAGATAGACGGAGGTCGACCTACGAGCAGTACTTC.

The rearrangement uses TRBV27 and TRBJ2-2, with 7 positions matching TRBD1. The V segment lost 6 bases and the J segment 5 bases; nucleotides outside the gene matches: 15. This CDR3 has 17 amino acids. In germline, CDR1 is MNHEY, CDR2 SMNVEV (reference sequence). The CDR3 DNA is TGTGCCAGCAGCCGCCAACCGGGACAGTGGGCTACCGGGGAGCTGTTTTTT. Its translation is CASSRQPGQWATGELFF.

The chain joins TRBV18 to TRBJ1-2, with D maybe TRBD1 (5 bases). The V and J ends lost 1 base and 2 bases respectively, with 14 bases between them. CDR1 KGHSH and CDR2 LQKENI come from the germline V gene. This CDR3 spans 16 amino acids. Here the CDR3 reads CASSPLDTSYNYGYTF. The CDR3 DNA reads TGTGCCAGCTCACCACTGGACACCTCATACAACTATGGCTACACCTTC.

This clone was detected only once. The same CDR3 is also encoded by other DNA sequences in this sample. The V call is TRBV7-2, the J call TRBJ2-7; 13 bases are shared with TRBD2. The CDR3 totals 16 residues. Trimming took 3 bases from V and 2 from J; bases not matched to a gene: 4. Germline CDR1 and CDR2: SGHTA and FQGNSA. The CDR3 DNA reads as TGTGCCAGCAGCTTCGGACTAGCGGGGGCAACCTACGAGCAGTACTTC. Amino acid sequence: CASSFGLAGATYEQYF.

This chain joins TRBV18 and TRBJ2-3; D unclear. Germline assignment: CDR1 KGHSH and CDR2 LQKENI. This CDR3 spans 14 amino acids. With 0 bases removed from V and 0 bases from J, the gap between germline ends came to 4 bases. CDR3 bases: TGTGCCAGCTCACCACCACCTAGCACAGATACGCAGTATTTT. Its protein is CASSPPPSTDTQYF.

J is TRBJ2-1 and V is TRBV5-4, with 7 bases identical to TRBD1. Germline loops: CDR1 SGHNT, CDR2 YYREEE (reference sequence). The CDR3 sequence is 15 residues long. V lost 3 bases and J lost 1; bases outside the gene matches: 4. The CDR3, as DNA: TGTGCCAGCAGCTCGGGACAGCTTTCCTACAATGAGCAGTTCTTC. It translates to CASSSGQLSYNEQFF.

J is TRBJ2-1 and V is TRBV29-1, with TRBD2 matching 9 bases. Germline CDR1 is SQVTM and CDR2 is ANQGSEA. The CDR3 sequence is 14 residues long. V was pared by 4 bases and J by 7 bases, with 8 bases of the junction left unmatched. CDR3 sequence: CSVVGRLAVNEQFF. In nucleotides, the CDR3 is TGCAGCGTTGTTGGGAGACTAGCGGTAAATGAGCAGTTCTTC.

This clone was found once. Written as DNA, the CDR3 is TGTGCCAGCAGCTTAGGAGAGGGGCAGACCCAGTACTTC. Its translation is CASSLGEGQTQYF. This chain joins TRBV7-7 and TRBJ2-5, with D perhaps assigned TRBD1 or TRBD2 (5 bases each). With 1 base removed from V and 6 bases from J, the gap between germline ends came to 9 bases. The CDR3 is 13 amino acids. Germline CDR1 is SSHAT and CDR2 is FNYEAQ (reference sequence). The whole variable domain, filled in from reference TRBV7-7 and TRBJ2-5, reads GAGVSQSPRYKVTKRGQDVTLRCDPISSHATLYWYQQALGQGPEFLTYFNYEAQPDKSGLPSDRFSAERPEGSISTLTIQRTEQRDSAMYRCASSLGEGQTQYFGPGTRLLVL.

The V gene is TRBV19, the J gene TRBJ2-5; D is undetermined. Germline CDR1 is LNHDA and CDR2 is SQIVND (reference sequence). Between the trimmed V and J ends, which lost 4 bases and 5 bases, there was a span of 11 bases. The CDR3 runs 13 residues. CDR3 region: CASSRATLETQYF. CDR3 sequence (DNA): TGTGCCAGTAGTAGGGCTACGCTCGAGACCCAGTACTTC.

The chain couples TRBV29-1 to TRBJ2-2, with D perhaps matching TRBD1 (6 bases). The CDR3 totals 11 residues. Trimming cost V 5 bases and J 6 bases, with 7 bases left between them. Germline V CDR1 and CDR2: SQVTM, ANQGSEA. This CDR3 is CSVRTAGELFF. CDR3 bases: TGCAGCGTTCGGACAGCCGGGGAGCTGTTTTTT.

The chain combines TRBV19 with TRBJ2-7, with TRBD1 as a possible D gene (5 bases). Trimming took 1 base from V and 4 from J, leaving 14 bases between them. CDR1 and CDR2 (germline): LNHDA, SQIVND (reference sequence). The CDR3 extends over 15 amino acids. The CDR3 loop is CASSIALGAQYEQYF. CDR3 sequence (DNA): TGTGCCAGTAGTATAGCATTAGGGGCGCAATACGAGCAGTACTTC.

The chain links TRBV10-2 to TRBJ2-6; a weak D match, TRBD2 (5 bases). Germline CDR1 and CDR2: WSHSY and SAAADI. Trimming took 2 bases from V and 9 from J, leaving 14 bases between them. CDR3 size: 15 residues. The CDR3: CASSESLRRDNVLTF. The CDR3 DNA reads TGCGCCAGCAGTGAGAGTTTGCGTCGGGACAACGTCCTGACTTTC.

The V gene is TRBV7-2, the J gene TRBJ2-2, with TRBD1 as a possible D gene (6 bases). Trimming removed 1 base at V and 6 bases at J, with 12 bases between. Germline values: CDR1 SGHTA, CDR2 FQGNSA. The CDR3 runs to 15 residues. The CDR3 reads CASSLGLQGPGELFF. The DNA for the CDR3 is TGTGCCAGCAGCTTAGGTTTACAGGGCCCCGGGGAGCTGTTTTTT. The variable domain in full, with the rest retrieved from reference TRBV7-2 and TRBJ2-2, is GAGVSQSPSNKVTEKGKDVELRCDPISGHTALYWYRQSLGQGLEFLIYFQGNSAPDKSGLPSDRFSAERTGGSVSTLTIQRTQQEDSAVYLCASSLGLQGPGELFFGEGSRLTVL.

Worth noting for this clone: Within the sample, other DNA sequences also encode this same CDR3. The rearrangement links TRBV5-1 to TRBJ2-7; 9 bases align to TRBD1. The CDR3 totals 15 residues. The germline CDR1 and CDR2 sequences are SGHRS and YFSETQ. The trim removed 0 bases at V and 3 bases at J, leaving 4 bases unmatched. In nucleotides, the CDR3 is TGCGCCAGCAGCTTGGGCGGGACAGGGATCTACGAGCAGTACTTC. Its translation: CASSLGGTGIYEQYF.

The chain recombines TRBV5-1 with TRBJ2-7, with D perhaps TRBD1 (5 bases). Germline CDR1 reads SGHRS; CDR2 reads YFSETQ. With 4 bases removed from V and 7 bases from J, the gap between germline ends came to 18 bases. This CDR3 has 14 amino acids. The CDR3 protein is CASSNEPRAGEQYF. CDR3 in DNA: TGCGCCAGCAGCAACGAGCCTAGGGCAGGGGAGCAGTACTTC.

This chain links TRBV9 with TRBJ2-3; 8 nucleotides line up with TRBD2. The CDR3 sequence is 16 residues long. V was clipped by 0 bases and J by 3 bases; unmatched bases: 6. CDR1 and CDR2 from the germline V gene are SGDLS and YYNGEE. CDR3 region: CASSVAGRGATDTQYF. The DNA of the CDR3 is TGTGCCAGCAGCGTAGCCGGGCGGGGGGCAACAGATACGCAGTATTTT.

This sequence joins TRBV5-4 and TRBJ2-5; 10 nucleotides line up with TRBD2. This CDR3 contains 15 residues. J gave up 2 bases and V 4 bases, and 5 bases lay outside the gene matches. Germline CDR1 is SGHNT and CDR2 is YYREEE (reference sequence). The CDR3 protein is CASSVAGGGQETQYF. As DNA, the CDR3 is TGTGCCAGCAGCGTAGCGGGAGGAGGGCAAGAGACCCAGTACTTC.

The rearrangement uses TRBV28 and TRBJ2-6, with 7 bases matching TRBD1. Germline V gives CDR1 MDHEN, CDR2 SYDVKM. Trimming cost V 8 bases and J 1 base; bases outside gene matches: 5. There are 15 residues in the CDR3. The CDR3 DNA sequence: TGTGCCAGCGAGACAGGGCGATCTGGGGCCAACGTCCTGACTTTC. Its translation: CASETGRSGANVLTF. The complete variable domain, with remaining parts taken from reference TRBV28 and TRBJ2-6, reads DVKVTQSSRYLVKRTGEKVFLECVQDMDHENMFWYRQDPGLGLRLIYFSYDVKMKEKGDIPEGYSVSREKKERFSLILESASTNQTSMYLCASETGRSGANVLTFGAGSRLTVL.

V is TRBV9 and J is TRBJ2-7, with 12 nucleotides matching TRBD1. From germline, CDR1 is SGDLS and CDR2 YYNGEE. With 4 bases clipped from V and 2 bases from J, the junction kept 4 bases outside the gene matches. CDR3 length: 15 residues. This CDR3 is CASSPGTGGPYEQYF. CDR3 nucleotide sequence: TGTGCCAGCAGCCCTGGGACAGGGGGCCCCTACGAGCAGTACTTC.

The chain couples TRBV13 to TRBJ2-3; 13 nucleotides align to TRBD2. The CDR3 is made up of 16 amino acids. Per germline, CDR1 PRHDT and CDR2 FYEKMQ (reference sequence). V shed 3 bases and J 4 bases; nucleotides not matched to a gene: 4. CDR3 sequence: CASSFPGLAGSDTQYF. In DNA form, the CDR3 reads TGTGCCAGCAGCTTCCCGGGACTAGCGGGATCAGATACGCAGTATTTT.

V is TRBV9 and J is TRBJ2-7; 10 bases agree with TRBD1. With V trimmed by 0 bases and J by 4 bases, 4 bases remained unmatched. Germline V gene sequence: CDR1 SGDLS, CDR2 YYNGEE. This CDR3 is 15 amino acids long. The CDR3 reads CASSVADRGPYEQYF. The CDR3, as DNA: TGTGCCAGCAGCGTAGCTGACAGGGGGCCTTACGAGCAGTACTTC. Supplemented by reference TRBV9 and TRBJ2-7, the full variable domain reads DSGVTQTPKHLITATGQRVTLRCSPRSGDLSVYWYQQSLDQGLQFLIQYYNGEERAKGNILERFSAQQFPDLHSELNLSSLELGDSALYFCASSVADRGPYEQYFGPGTRLTVT.

About this clone itself: Other DNA sequences from this sample encode an identical CDR3 as well. The rearrangement links TRBV7-2 to TRBJ2-1; 8 nucleotides line up with TRBD2. CDR3 length equals 15 residues. After removal of 2 bases from V and 1 base from J, the junction contained 1 base not matched to a gene. Germline CDR1 reads SGHTA; CDR2 reads FQGNSA. CDR3 sequence (DNA): TGTGCCAGCAGCTTAAGCGGGAGTTCCTACAATGAGCAGTTCTTC. As protein: CASSLSGSSYNEQFF.

This rearrangement joins TRBV7-2 to TRBJ1-2, with D perhaps matching TRBD1 (6 bases). V was cut by 5 bases and J by 8 bases, with 21 bases left in between. The length of the CDR3 is 15 residues. Germline CDR1 SGHTA, CDR2 FQGNSA. DNA for the CDR3: TGTGCCAGCAGCATAAGCCGGGACATAATGGGCGGCTACACCTTC. Protein sequence: CASSISRDIMGGYTF. Full variable domain (missing parts from reference TRBV7-2 and TRBJ1-2): GAGVSQSPSNKVTEKGKDVELRCDPISGHTALYWYRQSLGQGLEFLIYFQGNSAPDKSGLPSDRFSAERTGGSVSTLTIQRTQQEDSAVYLCASSISRDIMGGYTFGSGTRLTVV.